Sequencing of this T cell receptor (beta chain) was carried out in a study of early T cells in non-severe SARS-CoV-2 infection (dated by TCRdb to 2020 to 2022). Regarding the research as a whole: Because TCR sequencing relied on bulk RNA taken from unsorted whole blood, pairing of alpha and beta chains was not possible. Results the study describes overall, beyond this receptor: VDJdb matching was skewed toward anti-spike CD8 responses and likely underestimated virus-specific expansions, missing private and CD4 specificities.

This clonotype turned up a few times. Its antigen remains unidentified. Base qualities are not at hand, and no much larger clone is one base apart. Set within a cohort of healthcare workers in London, UK, this nested case-control study involved weekly PCR testing of nasopharyngeal swabs along with blood sampling. Healthcare workers were recruited during the week of the UK lockdown, between 23 and 31 March 2020, and followed weekly for up to about 15 weeks. From the cysteine through the phenylalanine, the CDR3 covers 16 amino acids. Only CDR3 DNA is held: 48 bases, read in frame from base 1. The library was made by 5' RACE. TCRdb shows the sequencer as NextSeq 500. The TCR library protocol attached unique molecular identifiers to individual cDNA molecules to correct for sequencing error and PCR bias. Sequencing covered both TCR alpha and beta chains, and within each sample the abundances of alpha and beta sequences were tightly co-correlated. Regarding the original processing steps: Decombinator V4 was used to perform V gene, J gene and CDR3 annotation of TCR sequences. Expanded TCRs were defined as changing significantly between any two time points under a Poisson model with p below 0.0001. Abundances of TCRs were expressed as counts per million after normalisation to the total number of TCRs sequenced in each sample. TRAV1-2 paired with TRAJ12, TRAJ20 or TRAJ33 defined MAIT TCRs, while TRAV10 paired with TRAJ18 defined iNKT TCRs. A search of VDJdb, accessed on 1 November 2021, was run for TCRs annotated to CMV, EBV and SARS-CoV-2, with TCRs annotated for multiple antigens excluded. TCRdb reprocessing: public reads trimmed at Q25 with fastp, clones called with MiXCR, in-frame beta chains kept. Entries that share a CDR3 protein sequence are merged under the most common genes and DNA. TCRdb's processing, not the authors' own work, is the source of the V and J calls. This sample holds some 59,000 distinct CDR3 sequences; roughly a tenth were observed only once. Under 25% of the sample is in the top ten clones.

The rearrangement combines TRBV21-1 with TRBJ2-1; the table's D call, TRBD1, was not checked against the DNA. TRBV21-1 is a pseudogene. Sequencing was performed on whole blood. This TCR was recovered from an adult who was a healthcare worker with PCR-confirmed SARS-CoV-2 infection or an uninfected control (not recorded which). The CDR3 loop reads CASRKARSRGDNEQFF. The sequence in DNA is TGTGCCAGCAGAAAAGCGCGGTCTCGGGGGGACAATGAGCAGTTCTTC.